The entry that follows covers one T cell receptor beta chain sequence. These data are taken from a study of T cell changes during pregnancy in multiple sclerosis. The CDR3 is 11 residues long. Per germline, CDR1 SGHNT and CDR2 YYREEE (reference sequence). Trimming left V 4 bases short and J 4 bases short, with 4 bases between. Clones were read by immunoSEQ multiplex PCR, and TCRdb kept only the in-frame ones, dropping some. Here the sample spans roughly 35,000 clones, 90% to 95% being singletons. Specimen: CD4+ T cells from peripheral blood mononuclear cells, collected after pregnancy. The chain uses TRBV5-4 and TRBJ2-3; D is unresolved. The receptor's source is a female donor with multiple sclerosis, enrolled in a pregnancy study. The CDR3, as DNA: TGTGCCAGCAGCCGGGCAGATACGCAGTATTTT. The encoded protein is CASSRADTQYF.